The 2 T cell receptor beta chains below come from one sample, sequenced in a study of cytomegalovirus exposure and HLA in healthy donors. PCR employed 60 Vbeta and 13 Jbeta primers. Measured with immunoSEQ multiplex PCR; TCRdb has only the in-frame clones, and not every one. The sample records just over 150,000 clones, under 75% being singletons. The sample comprised PBMCs. The receptors stem from a man aged 35-49 years in good health and CMV-seropositive.

This clone was observed a few times. The chain carries TRBV4-1 and TRBJ2-7, with D maybe TRBD2 (6 bases). Germline V gene sequence: CDR1 MGHRA, CDR2 YSYEKL. The CDR3 contains 15 residues. V was pared by 2 bases and J by 7 bases, with 18 bases between. As DNA, the CDR3 is TGCGCCAGCAGCCAATTAATGGGACTGGCTTGTGAGCAGTACTTC. Translated, it gives CASSQLMGLACEQYF.

The sample holds a few counts of this clone. Sequence at one end of the junction differs from germline and may be a read error. The V call is TRBV5-1, the J call TRBJ1-1; D not certain. Per the germline V gene, CDR1 is SGHRS and CDR2 is YFSETQ. This CDR3 contains 12 residues. Here the CDR3 reads CASSRWATEAFF. The CDR3 bases are TGTGCCAGCAGCCGATGGGCGACTGAAGCTTTCTTT. The whole variable domain, filled in from reference TRBV5-1 and TRBJ1-1, reads KAGVTQTPRYLIKTRGQQVTLSCSPISGHRSVSWYQQTPGQGLQFLFEYFSETQRNKGNFPGRFSGRQFSNSRSEMNVSTLELGDSALYLCASSRWATEAFFGQGTRLTVV.